This T cell receptor (beta chain) was recorded in a study of T cell changes during pregnancy in multiple sclerosis. TCRdb's copy holds only in-frame clones and misses some; the assay was immunoSEQ multiplex PCR. Of about 38,000 clones listed, about 92% were seen once; the top ten hold around 5.5%. This CDR3 is 16 amino acids long. V shed 3 bases, J shed 3 bases, and the junction held 3 bases outside the gene matches. Per the germline V gene, CDR1 is SGHTA and CDR2 is FQGNSA. This TCR was sampled from a female donor with multiple sclerosis, enrolled in a pregnancy study. Sequenced here: CD8+ T cells from peripheral blood mononuclear cells, sampled in the third trimester of pregnancy. The chain couples TRBV7-2 to TRBJ2-7; TRBD2 matches at 15 bases. CDR3 residues: CASSLGLAGGLYEQYF. CDR3 in DNA: TGTGCCAGCAGCTTGGGACTAGCGGGAGGCCTCTACGAGCAGTACTTC.